This T cell receptor (beta chain) was captured in a study of blood T cell repertoires in COVID-19. Assay: immunoSEQ multiplex PCR; the TCRdb copy retains only in-frame clones and omits some. This table holds some 490,000 clones, 88% found once. The CDR3 is 15 residues long. Trimming took 0 bases from V and 3 from J, leaving 10 bases between them. Per the germline V gene, CDR1 is SGHRS and CDR2 is YFSETQ. The source is an older woman who had recovered from COVID-19. The chain uses TRBV5-1 and TRBJ2-1; possibly TRBD2 for D (7 bases). The sample was PBMCs or T cells enriched from blood (not recorded which). The CDR3 DNA reads as TGCGCCAGCAGCTTGGAGGGGGGGCTCTACAATGAGCAGTTCTTC. Translation: CASSLEGGLYNEQFF.